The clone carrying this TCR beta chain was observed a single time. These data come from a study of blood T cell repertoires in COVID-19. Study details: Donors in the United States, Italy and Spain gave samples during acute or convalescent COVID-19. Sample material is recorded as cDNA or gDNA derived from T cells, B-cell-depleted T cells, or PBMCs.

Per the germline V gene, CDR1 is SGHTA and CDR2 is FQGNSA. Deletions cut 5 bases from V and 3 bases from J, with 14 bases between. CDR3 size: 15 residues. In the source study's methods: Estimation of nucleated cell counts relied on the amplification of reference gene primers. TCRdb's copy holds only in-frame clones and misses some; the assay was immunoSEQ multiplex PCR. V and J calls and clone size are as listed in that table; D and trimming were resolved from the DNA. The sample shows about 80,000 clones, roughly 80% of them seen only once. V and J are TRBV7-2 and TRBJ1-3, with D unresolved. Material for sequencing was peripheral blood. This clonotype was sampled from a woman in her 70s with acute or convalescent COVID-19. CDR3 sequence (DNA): TGTGCCAGCAGCCCGATTGGTGGGAGTGGAAACACCATATATTTT. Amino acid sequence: CASSPIGGSGNTIYF. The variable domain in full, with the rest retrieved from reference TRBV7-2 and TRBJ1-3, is GAGVSQSPSNKVTEKGKDVELRCDPISGHTALYWYRQSLGQGLEFLIYFQGNSAPDKSGLPSDRFSAERTGGSVSTLTIQRTQQEDSAVYLCASSPIGGSGNTIYFGEGSWLTVV.